These 30 T cell receptor beta chains originate from one sample sequenced in a study of identical twins. Each CDR3 protein is one row after TCRdb ran MiXCR on the 5' RACE reads. Among hundreds of thousands of distinct CDR3 sequences listed, less than 10% were seen once. The sample also formed part of further work on yellow fever vaccine responses in identical twins.

Sequencing input: PBMCs. The receptors were sampled from a woman in her late teens or twenties in good health.

This clonotype was recorded a few times. The chain couples TRBV7-6 to TRBJ2-2; D gene ambiguous. Looked up from germline, CDR1 is SGHVS and CDR2 is FNYEAQ. The CDR3 has 17 residues. Trimming pared 3 bases from V and 2 bases from J, leaving 16 bases between. Here the CDR3 reads CASSFRTDRVNTGELFF. The CDR3 coding sequence is TGTGCCAGCAGCTTCCGGACGGATCGAGTAAACACCGGGGAGCTGTTTTTT.

This clonotype has a count of ten or more. The rearrangement uses TRBV28 and TRBJ1-5; the D is unclear. The V end lost 3 bases, the J end lost 7 bases, and 16 bases lay between the germline ends. This CDR3 contains 15 residues. Germline lookup yields CDR1 MDHEN and CDR2 SYDVKM. CDR3: CASSFPSNRGQPQHF. The CDR3 DNA sequence: TGTGCCAGCAGTTTCCCCAGTAACCGGGGACAGCCCCAGCATTTT.

The table lists this clonotype with a few counts. The V gene is TRBV25-1, the J gene TRBJ2-3; 10 nucleotides agree with TRBD1. CDR3 length: 17 residues. Germline V gene data show CDR1 as MGHDK and CDR2 as SYGVNS. V was clipped by 3 bases and J by 1 base; unmatched bases: 7. CDR3 coding DNA: TGTGCCAGCAGTGAGCGCCGGGACAGGGGCGGCACAGATACGCAGTATTTT. Its translation is CASSERRDRGGTDTQYF. The full variable domain, in which reference TRBV25-1 and TRBJ2-3 provide the parts outside the CDR3, is EADIYQTPRYLVIGTGKKITLECSQTMGHDKMYWYQQDPGMELHLIHYSYGVNSTEKGDLSSESTVSRIRTEHFPLTLESARPSHTSQYLCASSERRDRGGTDTQYFGPGTRLTVL.

This rearrangement joins TRBV24-1 to TRBJ2-2, with D perhaps being TRBD1 or TRBD2 (5 bases each). Germline lookup yields CDR1 KGHDR and CDR2 SFDVKD. The CDR3 is 16 residues long. V lost 5 bases and J 5 bases, leaving 17 bases between the germline ends. The CDR3 spells CATSGPGPEATGELFF. In DNA form, the CDR3 reads TGTGCCACCAGTGGTCCGGGGCCAGAGGCGACCGGGGAGCTGTTTTTT.

A few counts support this clonotype. The CDR3: CSLLRDIQETQYF. CDR3 coding DNA: TGCAGCCTCCTTAGGGACATACAAGAGACCCAGTACTTC. The chain recombines TRBV29-1 with TRBJ2-5, with D maybe TRBD1 (6 bases). With 8 bases removed from V and 2 bases from J, the gap between germline ends came to 15 bases. This CDR3 region has 13 residues. Looked up from germline, CDR1 is SQVTM and CDR2 is ANQGSEA.

The chain uses TRBV11-2 and TRBJ2-7, with 8 bases fitting TRBD2. With 0 bases clipped from V and 2 bases from J, the junction kept 6 bases outside the gene matches. This CDR3 has 16 amino acids. Per germline, CDR1 SGHAT and CDR2 FQNNGV. The CDR3 DNA reads TGTGCCAGCAGCTTAGAAAGCGGGGGTCAGACCTACGAGCAGTACTTC. As protein: CASSLESGGQTYEQYF.

This clonotype has at least ten counts. The gene calls are TRBV4-3 and TRBJ2-2, with no clear D. Trimming took off 2 bases at V and 0 bases at J, with 13 bases between the two ends. The CDR3 extends over 17 amino acids. Germline lookup yields CDR1 LGHNA and CDR2 YSLEER. Here the CDR3 reads CASSQSPARANTGELFF. The CDR3 DNA follows: TGCGCCAGCAGCCAATCCCCCGCGAGAGCGAACACCGGGGAGCTGTTTTTT.

This clonotype was picked up a small number of times. The chain recombines TRBV4-3 with TRBJ2-1; TRBD2 is a possible D gene (6 bases). The CDR3 has 16 amino acids. V gave up 0 bases and J gave up 5 bases, with 14 bases separating them. Germline V lookup: CDR1 LGHNA, CDR2 YSLEER. For the CDR3, the DNA is TGCGCCAGCAGCCAAGACAGGCTAGCGTGGCACAATGAGCAGTTCTTC. As protein: CASSQDRLAWHNEQFF.

This clonotype was seen ten or more times. This chain uses TRBV7-9 with TRBJ2-3, with D tentatively TRBD2 (6 bases). The CDR3 has 16 amino acids. Germline-derived CDR1 and CDR2 are SEHNR and FQNEAQ (reference sequence). V was pared by 5 bases and J by 1 base, with 16 bases between. CDR3 sequence: CASSPPTSLGTDTQYF. The CDR3 DNA reads as TGTGCCAGCAGCCCGCCTACTAGCCTGGGCACAGATACGCAGTATTTT.

V gene TRBV4-3 combines with J gene TRBJ2-2; D possibly corresponds to TRBD2 (5 bases). CDR3 length equals 18 residues. V was cut by 2 bases and J by 0 bases, with 16 bases left in between. Germline V lookup: CDR1 LGHNA, CDR2 YSLEER. The CDR3 DNA sequence: TGCGCCAGCAGCCAACGGGCGGGTGCGGATACGAACACCGGGGAGCTGTTTTTT. This encodes CASSQRAGADTNTGELFF.

This chain connects TRBV24-1 to TRBJ2-3; D gene uncertain. V dropped 6 bases and J dropped 0 bases, with 9 bases sitting between them. Per germline, CDR1 KGHDR and CDR2 SFDVKD. The length of the CDR3 is 14 residues. CDR3 protein: CATSPPGSTDTQYF. The CDR3 DNA is TGTGCCACCAGTCCCCCGGGTAGCACAGATACGCAGTATTTT.

This clonotype was seen a few times. This chain uses TRBV28 with TRBJ2-7, with 10 bases matching TRBD1. CDR3 length: 16 residues. Per germline, CDR1 MDHEN and CDR2 SYDVKM. V gave up 3 bases and J gave up 3 bases; unmatched junction bases: 8. The CDR3 DNA is TGTGCCAGCAGTTTGGGGGGACAGGGGAAGGGCTACGAGCAGTACTTC. Protein product: CASSLGGQGKGYEQYF.

Notes on this clonotype: This could be a read error, since a much larger clone is one nucleotide away. This chain links TRBV7-9 with TRBJ2-1, with D hard to call. Trimming took 8 bases from V and 0 from J, leaving 8 bases between them. The CDR3 runs 13 residues. From germline, CDR1 is SEHNR and CDR2 FQNEAQ (reference sequence). The CDR3 coding sequence is TGTGCCAGCGGGAAAGGCTCCTACAATGAGCAGTTCTTC. This gives the protein CASGKGSYNEQFF.

This clonotype has only a few counts. V usage is TRBV14 and J usage is TRBJ2-7, with 9 nucleotides matching TRBD2. J was trimmed by 2 bases and V by 3 bases; bases with no gene match: 11. This CDR3 spans 17 amino acids. CDR1 SGHDN and CDR2 FVKESK come from the germline V gene. CDR3 protein: CASSQDMTSGAPYEQYF. For the CDR3, the DNA is TGTGCCAGCAGCCAGGACATGACTAGCGGAGCCCCCTACGAGCAGTACTTC.

This clonotype was seen many times. The DNA for the CDR3 is TGTGCCAGCGCCGGTACTAGTACAGATACGCAGTATTTT. It translates to CASAGTSTDTQYF. V and J are TRBV12-3 or TRBV12-4 and TRBJ2-3, with D perhaps matching TRBD2 (5 bases). The CDR3 is 13 amino acids. V was cut by 8 bases and J by 3 bases, with 12 bases left in between.

The V gene is TRBV7-9, the J gene TRBJ2-6; perhaps TRBD2 as D (6 bases). Trimming cost V 8 bases and J 3 bases, with 11 bases left between them. CDR3 length: 14 residues. Per the germline V gene, CDR1 is SEHNR and CDR2 is FQNEAQ (reference sequence). The CDR3 loop reads CASPGGIGANVLTF. The CDR3 DNA follows: TGTGCCAGCCCTGGCGGGATTGGGGCCAACGTCCTGACTTTC.

CDR3 amino acids: CASSVGEAGENQPQHF. The CDR3 region has the DNA TGTGCCAGCAGTGTTGGTGAGGCAGGAGAGAATCAGCCCCAGCATTTT. The V gene is TRBV6-2 or TRBV6-3, the J gene TRBJ1-5; D gene ambiguous. In germline, CDR1 is MNHEY, CDR2 SVGEGT. Trimming pared 5 bases from V and 4 bases from J, leaving 18 bases between. The CDR3 consists of 16 residues.

This chain links TRBV28 with TRBJ2-5; 10 bases line up with TRBD2. From germline, CDR1 is MDHEN and CDR2 SYDVKM. CDR3 length: 16 residues. Trimming cost V 4 bases and J 5 bases; bases outside gene matches: 10. In DNA form, the CDR3 reads TGTGCCAGCAGTTCCCTCAGCGGGGGGGCCAGTGAGACCCAGTACTTC. It codes for CASSSLSGGASETQYF.

In its sample, this clonotype was seen a few times. The chain couples TRBV12-3 or TRBV12-4 to TRBJ2-7; 8 positions match TRBD2. The V and J ends lost 4 bases and 6 bases, in that order; junction bases with no gene match: 8. This CDR3 region has 14 residues. CDR3 in amino acids: CASSSGTRLGEQYF. In DNA form, the CDR3 reads TGTGCCAGCAGTTCCGGGACTAGATTGGGCGAGCAGTACTTC.

V is TRBV25-1 and J is TRBJ1-4; D is possibly TRBD1 (5 bases). Trimming took 3 bases from V and 6 from J, leaving 11 bases between them. Per the germline V gene, CDR1 is MGHDK and CDR2 is SYGVNS. This CDR3 spans 14 amino acids. The CDR3: CASSDQGSDEKLFF. As DNA, the CDR3 is TGTGCCAGCAGTGATCAGGGCTCGGATGAAAAACTGTTTTTT.

The genes are TRBV6-5 and TRBJ2-7; possibly TRBD1 or TRBD2 for D (5 bases each). The V and J ends lost 5 bases and 3 bases respectively, with 11 bases between them. The germline CDR1 and CDR2 sequences are MNHEY and SVGAGI. The CDR3 contains 13 residues. CDR3 nucleotide sequence: TGTGCCAGCAGTAACCGGGACGGCTACGAGCAGTACTTC. This encodes CASSNRDGYEQYF.

This clonotype has just a few counts. The chain carries TRBV4-3 and TRBJ2-5; TRBD1 matches at 7 bases. With 0 bases clipped from V and 1 base from J, the junction kept 5 bases outside the gene matches. This CDR3 is 16 amino acids long. From germline, CDR1 is LGHNA and CDR2 YSLEER. DNA for the CDR3: TGCGCCAGCAGCCAAGATAGGGGGCGGCCCCAAGAGACCCAGTACTTC. It specifies CASSQDRGRPQETQYF.

This clonotype turned up a few times. This chain links TRBV4-2 with TRBJ2-3; 9 nucleotides line up with TRBD2. The CDR3 contains 17 residues. Trimming cost V 4 bases and J 4 bases; bases outside gene matches: 12. Germline V gene data show CDR1 as LGHNA and CDR2 as YNFKEQ. CDR3 in DNA: TGTGCCAGCAGCCCAGGAGCGCCGGGACTAGCAGCAGATACGCAGTATTTT. It codes for CASSPGAPGLAADTQYF.

The V gene is TRBV5-1, the J gene TRBJ1-1; a possible D gene is TRBD1 (5 bases). V was pared by 2 bases and J by 1 base, with 15 bases between. The CDR3 loop spans 16 amino acids. Germline values: CDR1 SGHRS, CDR2 YFSETQ. CDR3 sequence: CASSLGRMGGNTEAFF. The CDR3 DNA reads as TGCGCCAGCAGCTTAGGACGGATGGGGGGGAACACTGAAGCTTTCTTT.

At least ten counts were recorded for this clonotype. An end of the junction does not agree with germline; a read error may underlie this. The J gene is TRBJ2-1, the V gene TRBV7-2; no clear D. CDR1 SGHTA and CDR2 FQGNSA come from the germline V gene. This CDR3 has 13 residues. CDR3 coding DNA: TGCGCCAGCAGCTTGGATCAGTACAATGAGCAGTTCTTC. Translating gives CASSLDQYNEQFF.

This clonotype occurred once. The chain joins TRBV7-6 to TRBJ2-1; 13 bases are shared with TRBD2. Germline V gene lookup returns CDR1 SGHVS and CDR2 FNYEAQ. This CDR3 is 16 amino acids long. V dropped 5 bases and J dropped 6; count of bases not matched to a gene: 7. CDR3 coding DNA: TGTGCCAGCAGCACCCCTACTAGCGGGAGGGGCAATGAGCAGTTCTTC. The encoded protein is CASSTPTSGRGNEQFF. Supplemented by reference TRBV7-6 and TRBJ2-1, the full variable domain reads GAGVSQSPRYKVTKRGQDVALRCDPISGHVSLYWYRQALGQGPEFLTYFNYEAQQDKSGLPNDRFSAERPEGSISTLTIQRTEQRDSAMYRCASSTPTSGRGNEQFFGPGTRLTVL.

Details on this clonotype: At one of its ends the junction is not consistent with the germline gene, which may arise from a read error. This sequence joins TRBV27 and TRBJ1-1; 9 nucleotides align to TRBD1. The V gene's germline CDR1 is MNHEY and CDR2 SMNVEV (reference sequence). The CDR3 is made up of 13 amino acids. The CDR3 region has the DNA TGTGCCAGCAGTCCGACAGGGGGACGGCTGACGAACTTT. Translating gives CASSPTGGRLTNF.

This clonotype has at least ten counts. This CDR3 is CASSLGGDGYTF. The CDR3 DNA reads TGTGCCAGCAGTTTGGGAGGGGACGGCTACACCTTC. The V and J genes are TRBV12-3 or TRBV12-4 and TRBJ1-2, with a possible D match to TRBD1 (5 bases). Trimming took off 3 bases at V and 8 bases at J, with 10 bases between the two ends. This CDR3 has 12 residues.

The chain carries TRBV24-1 and TRBJ2-3, with 9 bases matching TRBD2. The CDR3 is made up of 19 amino acids. The germline gives CDR1 KGHDR, CDR2 SFDVKD. With V trimmed by 0 bases and J by 4 bases, 13 bases remained unmatched. DNA of the CDR3: TGTGCCACCAGTGATTTGAGGGGCCTCGCGGGAGGGCCCTCAGATACGCAGTATTTT. This codes for CATSDLRGLAGGPSDTQYF.

This chain joins TRBV7-4 and TRBJ2-5; D remains unclear. This CDR3 contains 17 residues. CDR1 is SGHVT, CDR2 SQSDAQ, per germline. Trimming shortened V by 5 bases and J by 3 bases, and 22 bases separated the two germline ends. CDR3: CASSLRTDDITEETQYF. The CDR3 DNA reads TGTGCCAGCAGCCTCCGAACTGACGATATTACCGAAGAGACCCAGTACTTC.